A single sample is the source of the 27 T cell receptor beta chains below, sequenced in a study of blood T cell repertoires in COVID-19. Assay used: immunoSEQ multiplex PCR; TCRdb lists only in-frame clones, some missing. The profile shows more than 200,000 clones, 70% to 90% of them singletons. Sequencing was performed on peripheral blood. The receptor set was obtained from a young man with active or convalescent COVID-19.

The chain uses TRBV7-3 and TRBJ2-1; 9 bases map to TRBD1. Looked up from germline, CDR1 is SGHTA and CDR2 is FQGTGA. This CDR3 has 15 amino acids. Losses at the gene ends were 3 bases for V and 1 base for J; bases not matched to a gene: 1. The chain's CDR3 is CASSLGQGSYNEQFF. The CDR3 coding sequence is TGTGCCAGCAGCTTGGGACAGGGTTCCTACAATGAGCAGTTCTTC. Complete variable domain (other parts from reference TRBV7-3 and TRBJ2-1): GAGVSQTPSNKVTEKGKYVELRCDPISGHTALYWYRQSLGQGPEFLIYFQGTGAADDSGLPNDRFFAVRPEGSVSTLKIQRTERGDSAVYLCASSLGQGSYNEQFFGPGTRLTVL.

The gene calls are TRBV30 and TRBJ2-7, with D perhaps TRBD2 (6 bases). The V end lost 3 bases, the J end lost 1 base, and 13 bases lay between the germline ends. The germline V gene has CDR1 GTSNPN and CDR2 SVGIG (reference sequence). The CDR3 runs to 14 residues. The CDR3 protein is CAWSVGTQSYEQYF. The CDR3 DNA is TGTGCCTGGAGCGTTGGGACTCAATCCTACGAGCAGTACTTC. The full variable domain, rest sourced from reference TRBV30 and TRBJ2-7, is SQTIHQWPATLVQPVGSPLSLECTVEGTSNPNLYWYRQAAGRGLQLLFYSVGIGQISSEVPQNLSASRPQDRQFILSSKKLLLSDSGFYLCAWSVGTQSYEQYFGPGTRLTVT.

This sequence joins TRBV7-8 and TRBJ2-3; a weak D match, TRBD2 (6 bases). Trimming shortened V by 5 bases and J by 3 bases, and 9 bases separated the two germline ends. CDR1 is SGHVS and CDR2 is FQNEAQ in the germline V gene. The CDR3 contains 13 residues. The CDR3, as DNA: TGTGCCAGCAGCACCCGGGGGACAGATACGCAGTATTTT. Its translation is CASSTRGTDTQYF.

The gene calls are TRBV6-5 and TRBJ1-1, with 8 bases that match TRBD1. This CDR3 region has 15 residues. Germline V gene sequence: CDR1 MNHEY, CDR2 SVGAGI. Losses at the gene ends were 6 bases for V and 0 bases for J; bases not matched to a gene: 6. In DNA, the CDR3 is TGTGCCAGCAGGAGGACAGGGCACATGAACACTGAAGCTTTCTTT. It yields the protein CASRRTGHMNTEAFF.

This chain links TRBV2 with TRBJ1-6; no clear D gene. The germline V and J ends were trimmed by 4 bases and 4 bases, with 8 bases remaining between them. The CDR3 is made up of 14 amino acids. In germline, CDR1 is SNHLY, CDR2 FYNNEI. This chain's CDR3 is CASSVREYNSPLHF. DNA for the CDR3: TGTGCCAGCAGTGTTCGGGAGTATAATTCACCCCTCCACTTT.

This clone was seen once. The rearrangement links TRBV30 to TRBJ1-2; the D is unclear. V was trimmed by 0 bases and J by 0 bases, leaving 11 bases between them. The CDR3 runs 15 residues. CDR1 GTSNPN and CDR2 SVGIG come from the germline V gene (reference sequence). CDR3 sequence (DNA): TGTGCCTGGAGTGTACATAGACTAGCTAACTATGGCTACACCTTC. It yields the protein CAWSVHRLANYGYTF.

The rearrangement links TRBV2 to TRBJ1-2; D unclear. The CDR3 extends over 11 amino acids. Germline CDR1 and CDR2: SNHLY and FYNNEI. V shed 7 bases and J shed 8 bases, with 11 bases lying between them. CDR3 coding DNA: TGTGCCAGCACCCAAAGGGAGGGCTACACCTTC. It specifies CASTQREGYTF.

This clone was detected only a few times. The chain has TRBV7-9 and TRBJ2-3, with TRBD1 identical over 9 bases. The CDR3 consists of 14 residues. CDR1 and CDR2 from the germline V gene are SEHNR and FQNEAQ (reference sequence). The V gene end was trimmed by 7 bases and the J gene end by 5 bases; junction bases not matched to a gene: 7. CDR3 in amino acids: CASTQDRGEDTQYF. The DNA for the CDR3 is TGTGCCAGCACCCAGGACAGGGGCGAAGATACGCAGTATTTT.

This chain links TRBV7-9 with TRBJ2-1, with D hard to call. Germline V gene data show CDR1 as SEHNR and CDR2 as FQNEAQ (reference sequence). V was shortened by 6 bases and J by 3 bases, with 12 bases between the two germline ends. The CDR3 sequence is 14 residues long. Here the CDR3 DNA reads TGTGCCAGCAGTCTTAGTTTAAACTACAATGAGCAGTTCTTC. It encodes CASSLSLNYNEQFF.

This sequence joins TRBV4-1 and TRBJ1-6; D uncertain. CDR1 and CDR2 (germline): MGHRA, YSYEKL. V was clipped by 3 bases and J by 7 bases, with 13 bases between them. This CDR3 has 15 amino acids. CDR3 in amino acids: CASSHDFGRNSPLHF. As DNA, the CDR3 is TGCGCCAGCAGCCATGATTTTGGCAGAAATTCACCCCTCCACTTT.

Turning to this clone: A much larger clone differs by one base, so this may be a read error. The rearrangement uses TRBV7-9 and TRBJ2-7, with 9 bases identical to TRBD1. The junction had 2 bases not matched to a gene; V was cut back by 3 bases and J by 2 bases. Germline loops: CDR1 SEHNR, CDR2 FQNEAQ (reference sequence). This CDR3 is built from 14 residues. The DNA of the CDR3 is TGTGCCAGCAGCTTTGGGACAGGGACCTACGAGCAGTACTTC. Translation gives CASSFGTGTYEQYF.

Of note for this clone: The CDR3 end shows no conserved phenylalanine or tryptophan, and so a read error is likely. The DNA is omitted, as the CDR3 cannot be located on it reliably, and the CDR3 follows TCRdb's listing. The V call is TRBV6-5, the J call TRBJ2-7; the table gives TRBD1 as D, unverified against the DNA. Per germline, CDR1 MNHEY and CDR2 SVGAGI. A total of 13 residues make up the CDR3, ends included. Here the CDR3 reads CASSYLPQGVVIL.

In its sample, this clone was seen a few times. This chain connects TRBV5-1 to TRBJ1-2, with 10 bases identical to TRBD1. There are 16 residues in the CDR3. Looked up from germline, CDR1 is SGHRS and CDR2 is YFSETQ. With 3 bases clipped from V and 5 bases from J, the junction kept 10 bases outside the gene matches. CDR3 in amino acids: CASSSEGQGIGYGYTF. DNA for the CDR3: TGCGCCAGCAGCTCCGAGGGACAGGGGATTGGATATGGCTACACCTTC.

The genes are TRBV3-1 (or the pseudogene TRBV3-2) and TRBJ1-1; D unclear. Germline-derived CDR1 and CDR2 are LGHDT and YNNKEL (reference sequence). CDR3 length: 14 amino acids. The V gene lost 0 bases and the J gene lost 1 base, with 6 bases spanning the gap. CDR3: CASSQDRGNTEAFF. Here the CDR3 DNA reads TGTGCCAGCAGCCAAGATCGGGGGAACACTGAAGCTTTCTTT.

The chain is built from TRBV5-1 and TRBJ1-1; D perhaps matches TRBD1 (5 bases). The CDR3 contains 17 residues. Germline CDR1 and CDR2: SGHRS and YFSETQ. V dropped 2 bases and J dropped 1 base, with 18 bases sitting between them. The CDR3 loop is CASSFLTVRQGNTEAFF. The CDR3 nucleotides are TGCGCCAGCAGCTTTTTAACGGTTCGGCAGGGGAACACTGAAGCTTTCTTT.

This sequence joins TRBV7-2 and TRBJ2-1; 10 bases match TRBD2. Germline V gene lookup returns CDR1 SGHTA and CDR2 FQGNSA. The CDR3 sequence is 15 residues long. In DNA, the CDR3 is TGTGCAGCTAGCGGGGGTAGTAATAGCTACAATGAGCAGTTCTTC. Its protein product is CAASGGSNSYNEQFF.

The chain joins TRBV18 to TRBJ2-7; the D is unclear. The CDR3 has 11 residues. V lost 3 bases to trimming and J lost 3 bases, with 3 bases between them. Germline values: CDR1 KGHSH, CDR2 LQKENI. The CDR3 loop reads CASSPGYEQYF. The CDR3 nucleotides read TGTGCCAGCTCACCCGGCTACGAGCAGTACTTC.

Here the CDR3 reads CASSWDSRNYGYTF. DNA of the CDR3: TGTGCCAGCAGTTGGGACAGCCGTAACTATGGCTACACCTTC. The chain is built from TRBV27 and TRBJ1-2, with TRBD1 matching 7 bases. The CDR3 contains 14 residues. Germline CDR1 MNHEY, CDR2 SMNVEV (reference sequence). V dropped 4 bases and J dropped 1; count of bases not matched to a gene: 3.

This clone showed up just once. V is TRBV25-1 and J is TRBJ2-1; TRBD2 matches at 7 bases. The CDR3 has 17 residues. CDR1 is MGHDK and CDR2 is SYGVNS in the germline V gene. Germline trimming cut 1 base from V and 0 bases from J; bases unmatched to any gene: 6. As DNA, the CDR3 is TGTGCCAGCAGTGAATCTACGGCTAGCGGCTCCTACAATGAGCAGTTCTTC. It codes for CASSESTASGSYNEQFF.

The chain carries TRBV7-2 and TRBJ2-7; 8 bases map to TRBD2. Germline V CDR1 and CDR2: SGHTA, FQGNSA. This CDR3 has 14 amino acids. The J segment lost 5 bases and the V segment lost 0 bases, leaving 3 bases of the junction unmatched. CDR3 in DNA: TGTGCCAGCAGCTTAGCCGGGGGGGCCCACGAGCAGTACTTC. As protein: CASSLAGGAHEQYF.

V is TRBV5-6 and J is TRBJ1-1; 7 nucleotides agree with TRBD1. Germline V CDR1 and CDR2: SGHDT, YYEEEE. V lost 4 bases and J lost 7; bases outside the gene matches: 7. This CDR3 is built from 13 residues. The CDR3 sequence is CASSPGTADEAFF. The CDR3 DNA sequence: TGTGCCAGCAGCCCGGGGACAGCCGATGAAGCTTTCTTT.

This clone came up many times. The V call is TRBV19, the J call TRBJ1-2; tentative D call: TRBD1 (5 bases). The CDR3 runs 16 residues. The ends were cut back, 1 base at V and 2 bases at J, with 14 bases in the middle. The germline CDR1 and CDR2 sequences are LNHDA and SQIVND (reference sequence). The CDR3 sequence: CASSIGFQGHNYGYTF. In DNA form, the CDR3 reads TGTGCCAGTAGTATAGGGTTCCAGGGCCACAACTATGGCTACACCTTC.

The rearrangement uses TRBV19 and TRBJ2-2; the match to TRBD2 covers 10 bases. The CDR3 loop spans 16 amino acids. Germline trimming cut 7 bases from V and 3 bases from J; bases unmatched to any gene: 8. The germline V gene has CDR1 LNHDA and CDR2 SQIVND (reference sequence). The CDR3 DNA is TGTGCCAGTATCCCAACTAGCGGGGACTACACCGGGGAGCTGTTTTTT. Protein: CASIPTSGDYTGELFF.

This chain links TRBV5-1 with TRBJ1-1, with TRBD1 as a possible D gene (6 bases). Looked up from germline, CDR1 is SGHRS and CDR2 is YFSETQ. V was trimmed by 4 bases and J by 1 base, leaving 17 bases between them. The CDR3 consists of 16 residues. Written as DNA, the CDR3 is TGCGCCAGCAGCCCGATGGGGGCGGCGCCGAACACTGAAGCTTTCTTT. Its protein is CASSPMGAAPNTEAFF.

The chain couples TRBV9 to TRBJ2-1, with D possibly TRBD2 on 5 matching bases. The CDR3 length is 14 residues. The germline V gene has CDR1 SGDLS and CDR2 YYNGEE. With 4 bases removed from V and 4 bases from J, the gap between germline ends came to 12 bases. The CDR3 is CASSPGIFYNEQFF. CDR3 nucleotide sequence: TGTGCCAGCAGCCCCGGGATCTTTTACAATGAGCAGTTCTTC.

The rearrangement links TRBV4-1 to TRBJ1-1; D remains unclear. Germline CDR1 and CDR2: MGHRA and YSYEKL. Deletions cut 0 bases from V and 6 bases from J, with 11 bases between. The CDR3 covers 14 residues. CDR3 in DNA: TGCGCCAGCAGCCAAGATTACTCTATCCCTGAAGCTTTCTTT. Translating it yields CASSQDYSIPEAFF.

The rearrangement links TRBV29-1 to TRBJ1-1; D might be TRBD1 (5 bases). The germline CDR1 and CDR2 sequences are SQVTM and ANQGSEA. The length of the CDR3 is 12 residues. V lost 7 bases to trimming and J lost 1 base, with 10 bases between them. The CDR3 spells CSATGENTEAFF. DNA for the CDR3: TGCAGCGCCACGGGGGAGAACACTGAAGCTTTCTTT. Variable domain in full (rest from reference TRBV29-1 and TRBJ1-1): SAVISQKPSRDICQRGTSLTIQCQVDSQVTMMFWYRQQPGQSLTLIATANQGSEATYESGFVIDKFPISRPNLTFSTLTVSNMSPEDSSIYLCSATGENTEAFFGQGTRLTVV.